This T cell receptor beta chain is drawn from a study of T cells in localized non-small cell lung cancer (TCRdb year 2020). Study-level background: The study examined T cell repertoires in a few hundred patients with early-stage NSCLC and compared tumors with uninvolved tumor-adjacent lungs. The cohort was made up of approximately 250 treatment-naive NSCLC patients whose localized lung tumors had been resected. NSCLC patients had a mean age of roughly 64 years, and more than 120 were male and nearly 110 female.

The immunoSEQ Assay was used to sequence TCR beta CDR3 regions from DNA. On the study's bioinformatics: T cell density was computed as TCR beta template counts normalized to usable DNA estimated by amplifying housekeeping genes. The preseqR package was used to estimate richness by extrapolating to 400,000 templates for PBMC samples and to 120,000 templates for tissue samples. Clonality was defined as one minus Pielou's evenness. Tissue-enriched TCRs were identified by differential abundance testing using productive amino-acid clonotypes, minimum total count 5 and alpha 0.1. Repertoire overlap between compartments was quantified with the Jaccard Index and Morisita Overlap Index. GLIPH grouped TCR beta CDR3s together with public tetramer-defined viral CDR3s, and a viral motif had to include at least three viral sequences and also show V-gene enrichment. This immuneACCESS table, as held by TCRdb, lists in-frame sequences with V and J called but not all clones. Of the missing ones, under half trace to an unresolved V gene in checked studies; the others have no known cause. D and trimming come from the DNA, and the V and J calls and clone size come from that table. The sample records 20,000 to 25,000 clones, approximately 84% of which are singletons. About 2.4% of the sample belongs to the ten largest clones.

As regards this clone: Which antigen it targets is not known. No quality values exist for individual bases; no much larger clone is one base distant.

At diagnosis, tumor, uninvolved tumor-adjacent lung and peripheral blood were collected and then preserved as a mix of FFPE and fresh-frozen material. For TCR repertoire profiling, blood samples were analyzed in the form of peripheral blood mononuclear cells. Overall results and qualifications from the work: Because multi-region sequencing of the tumors was not done, intratumor heterogeneity could not be ruled out. A median of around 57 of the top 100 tumor clones turned up in the paired uninvolved adjacent lung, and approximately 30 of those clones also ranked among the top 100 of that same adjacent lung. Uninvolved tumor-adjacent lung showed the highest T cell clonality, higher than tumor, which suggests more focused antigenic responses in the uninvolved tumor-adjacent lung. Because the study design was exploratory, TCR variables were selected using unadjusted p-values without false-discovery rate correction. Longer overall survival was associated with higher blood T cell density, whereas shorter survival was associated with higher adjacent-lung clonality.

This clonotype was obtained from a man aged 40 to 69 with stage I lung adenocarcinoma. The sample consisted of peripheral blood, taken before any cancer treatment.

The CDR3 has the sequence CASSLGGQGGEQYF. At the DNA level, the sequence is TGCGCCAGCAGCTTGGGGGGACAGGGAGGCGAGCAGTACTTC. Here the chain combines TRBV5-1 and TRBJ2-7; TRBD1 aligns with 9 central bases. Unmatched junction bases come to 4, with V trimmed by 0 bases and J by 6 bases. The CDR3 measures 14 amino acids from cysteine to phenylalanine. The sequence is cut down to CDR3 DNA, 42 bases in frame from base 1. CDR1 and CDR2 were assigned from the germline V gene as SGHRS and YFSETQ.